Listed here is a single T cell receptor (beta chain). The data were produced by immunoSEQ multiplex PCR, yet TCRdb's version contains in-frame clones alone and is incomplete. The profile covers some 70,000 clones, with approximately 93% appearing a single time and approximately 0.25% taken by the ten largest. These data come from a study of CD4 T cells in relation to SARS-CoV-2 and coronaviruses. Trimming removed 1 base from V and 4 bases from J, with 15 bases in between. Germline CDR1 SGDLS, CDR2 YYNGEE. The CDR3 is 15 residues long. Before the COVID-19 pandemic, during about 2010-2018, CD4+ T cells were taken from unexposed donors.

The TCR comes from a human donor in good health. This rearrangement joins TRBV9 to TRBJ2-7; tentative D call: TRBD2 (5 bases). What was sequenced was naive CD4+ T cells from PBMCs. Specified subset: naive CD4+ T cells isolated by negative enrichment. CDR3 loop: CASSVTGNPGYEQYF. The CDR3 nucleotides read TGTGCCAGCAGCGTAACGGGAAACCCCGGTTACGAGCAGTACTTC.